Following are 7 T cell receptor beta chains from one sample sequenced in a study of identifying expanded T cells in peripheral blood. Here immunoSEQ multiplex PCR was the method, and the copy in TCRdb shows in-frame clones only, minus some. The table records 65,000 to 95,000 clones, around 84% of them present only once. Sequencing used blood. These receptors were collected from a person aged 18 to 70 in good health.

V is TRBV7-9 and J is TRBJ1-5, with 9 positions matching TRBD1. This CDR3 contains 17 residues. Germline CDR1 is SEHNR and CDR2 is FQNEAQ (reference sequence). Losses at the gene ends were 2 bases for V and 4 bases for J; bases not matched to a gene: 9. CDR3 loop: CASSLQRGQGINQPQHF. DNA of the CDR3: TGTGCCAGCAGCTTACAGCGGGGACAGGGAATTAATCAGCCCCAGCATTTT.

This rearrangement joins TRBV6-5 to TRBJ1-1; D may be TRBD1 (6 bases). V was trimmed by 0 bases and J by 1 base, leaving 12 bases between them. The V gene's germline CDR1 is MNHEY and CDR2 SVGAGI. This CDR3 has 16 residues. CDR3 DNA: TGTGCCAGCAGTTACTCGACCGGGGGCGGGAACACTGAAGCTTTCTTT. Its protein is CASSYSTGGGNTEAFF.

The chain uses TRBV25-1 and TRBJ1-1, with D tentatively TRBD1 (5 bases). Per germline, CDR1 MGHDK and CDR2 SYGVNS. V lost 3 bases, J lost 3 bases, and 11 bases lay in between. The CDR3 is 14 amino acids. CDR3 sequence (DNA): TGTGCCAGCAGTGATATCCTGGGGGACACTGAAGCTTTCTTT. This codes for CASSDILGDTEAFF. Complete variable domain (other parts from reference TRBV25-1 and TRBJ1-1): EADIYQTPRYLVIGTGKKITLECSQTMGHDKMYWYQQDPGMELHLIHYSYGVNSTEKGDLSSESTVSRIRTEHFPLTLESARPSHTSQYLCASSDILGDTEAFFGQGTRLTVV.

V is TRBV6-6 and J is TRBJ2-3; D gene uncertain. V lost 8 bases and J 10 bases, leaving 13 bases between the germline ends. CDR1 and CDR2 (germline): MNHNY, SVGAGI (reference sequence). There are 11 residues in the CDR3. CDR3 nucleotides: TGTGCCAGCCGGACGGAGAGTCCGCAGTATTTT. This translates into CASRTESPQYF.

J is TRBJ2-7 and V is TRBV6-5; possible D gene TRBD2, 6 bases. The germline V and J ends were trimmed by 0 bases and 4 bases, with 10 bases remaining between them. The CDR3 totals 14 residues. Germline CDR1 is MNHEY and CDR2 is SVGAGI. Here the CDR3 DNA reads TGTGCCAGCAGTTACTCGGGACTCACTTACGAGCAGTACTTC. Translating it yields CASSYSGLTYEQYF.

CDR3 DNA sequence: TGTGCCAGCAGCCTTCCCCCGGGACTAGCGGATACCGGGGAGCTGTTTTTT. This gives the protein CASSLPPGLADTGELFF. V gene TRBV28 combines with J gene TRBJ2-2; 11 bases agree with TRBD2. The CDR3 contains 17 residues. Germline-derived CDR1 and CDR2 are MDHEN and SYDVKM. V shed 6 bases, J shed 5 bases, and the junction held 11 bases outside the gene matches.

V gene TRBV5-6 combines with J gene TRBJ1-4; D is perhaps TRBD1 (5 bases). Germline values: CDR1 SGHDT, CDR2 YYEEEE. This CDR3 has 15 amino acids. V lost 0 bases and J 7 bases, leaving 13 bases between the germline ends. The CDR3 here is CASSLVEGLGEKLFF. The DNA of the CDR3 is TGTGCCAGCAGCTTGGTCGAGGGGCTGGGTGAAAAACTGTTTTTT.